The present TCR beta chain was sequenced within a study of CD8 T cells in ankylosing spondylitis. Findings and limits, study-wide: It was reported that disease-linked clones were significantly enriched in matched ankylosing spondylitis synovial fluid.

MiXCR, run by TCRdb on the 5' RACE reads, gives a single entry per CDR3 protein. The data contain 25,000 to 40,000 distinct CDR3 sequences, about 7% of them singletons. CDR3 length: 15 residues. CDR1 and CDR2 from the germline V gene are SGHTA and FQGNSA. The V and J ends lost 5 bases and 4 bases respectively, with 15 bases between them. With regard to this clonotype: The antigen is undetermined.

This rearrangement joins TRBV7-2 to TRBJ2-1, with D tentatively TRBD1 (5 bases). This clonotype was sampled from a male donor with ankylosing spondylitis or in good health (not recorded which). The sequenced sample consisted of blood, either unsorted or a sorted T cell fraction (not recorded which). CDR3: CASSPPPTGYNEQFF. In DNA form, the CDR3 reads TGTGCCAGCAGCCCGCCCCCTACAGGATACAATGAGCAGTTCTTC. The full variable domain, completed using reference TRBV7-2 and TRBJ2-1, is GAGVSQSPSNKVTEKGKDVELRCDPISGHTALYWYRQSLGQGLEFLIYFQGNSAPDKSGLPSDRFSAERTGGSVSTLTIQRTQQEDSAVYLCASSPPPTGYNEQFFGPGTRLTVL.